This T cell receptor beta chain was sequenced for a study of T cell changes during pregnancy in multiple sclerosis. Measured with immunoSEQ multiplex PCR; TCRdb has only the in-frame clones, and not every one. Of 30,000 to 40,000 clones listed, about 92% are singletons. The sample here was CD8+ T cells from peripheral blood mononuclear cells, taken in the third trimester of pregnancy. This TCR was recovered from a female donor with multiple sclerosis, enrolled in a pregnancy study.

CDR3 sequence (DNA): TGTGCCAGCAGCGAGGGGGGGGGCTTAAGTCAGCCCCAGCATTTT. Encoded protein: CASSEGGGLSQPQHF. The V call is TRBV9, the J call TRBJ1-5; possible D gene TRBD1, 6 bases. The germline CDR1 and CDR2 sequences are SGDLS and YYNGEE. There are 15 residues in the CDR3. With 3 bases removed from V and 6 bases from J, the gap between germline ends came to 16 bases.